The following is a T cell receptor (beta chain) sequence with its context. The antigen is unknown. This entry comes from a study of a mutant IDH1 vaccine in newly diagnosed glioma. Whole-study context: The study gave patients eight vaccinations in weeks 1, 3, 5, 7, 11, 15, 19, 23. Study findings and constraints: Of the patients, 85% to 95% had vaccine-induced immune responses. Apparently unrelated to pseudoprogression were changes in the top peripheral T cell clonotypes.

Here immunoSEQ multiplex PCR was the method, and the copy in TCRdb shows in-frame clones only, minus some. The sample lists more than 25,000 clones; roughly 90% were seen once. Time point noted: week 23, last vaccination. A single vaccine dose contained 300 ug of mutant IDH1 20-mer peptide, and topical imiquimod was used with it. Donors' newly diagnosed IDH1-mutant WHO grade 3 or 4 astrocytomas lacked nuclear ATRX. The ends lost 8 bases at V and 2 bases at J; junction bases unmatched: 8. Germline CDR1 SGHTA, CDR2 FQGNSA. This CDR3 has 15 amino acids. The starting material was PBMCs, obtained from a glioma patient whose treatment included an IDH1 peptide vaccine. This receptor was obtained from a man aged 40-49 years with glioma. The rearrangement links TRBV7-2 to TRBJ2-7; TRBD2 matches 11 bases. The CDR3 loop reads CASRVMTSGTYEQYF. Here the CDR3 DNA reads TGTGCCAGCCGCGTGATGACTAGCGGGACCTACGAGCAGTACTTC.